This paragraph covers one T cell receptor (beta chain) sequence. The antigen this receptor binds is unknown. Per-nucleotide qualities are absent, and no much larger clonotype sits a single base away. Set within a cohort of healthcare workers in London, UK, this nested case-control study involved weekly PCR testing of nasopharyngeal swabs along with blood sampling. Healthcare workers were recruited between 23 and 31 March 2020, during the week of the UK lockdown, and were followed weekly for up to about 15 weeks. From the cysteine through the phenylalanine, the CDR3 covers 12 amino acids. Just CDR3 DNA is preserved here, 36 bases in frame from base 1. CDR1 MGHDK and CDR2 SYGVNS were looked up in the germline V gene. V and J are truncated by 8 bases and 1 base respectively, leaving an intervening sequence of 8 bases. Libraries were built with 5' RACE. TCRdb records NextSeq 500 as the sequencer. In the TCR library protocol, unique molecular identifiers were attached to individual cDNA molecules to correct for PCR bias and sequencing error. TCR alpha and beta chains were both sequenced, and the abundances of alpha and beta sequences in each sample were closely correlated with each other. Per the authors' processing: V gene, J gene and CDR3 annotation of TCR sequences was performed with Decombinator V4. TCRs were defined as expanded if a significant change between any two time points was detected under a Poisson model with p below 0.0001. TCR abundances were normalised to the total number of TCRs sequenced in each sample and reported as counts per million. MAIT TCRs were defined by TRAV1-2 paired with TRAJ12, TRAJ20 or TRAJ33, and iNKT TCRs by TRAV10 paired with TRAJ18. VDJdb, accessed 1 November 2021, was searched for CMV, EBV and SARS-CoV-2 annotated TCRs, excluding TCRs annotated for multiple antigens. TCRdb handled the public reads itself, with Q25 trimming in fastp and clone calling in MiXCR, and kept productive beta chains. CDR3 protein sequences are deduplicated, and each keeps its most common genes and DNA. TCRdb, not the original authors, processed these V and J calls. The sample table shows fewer than 50,000 distinct CDR3 sequences, and around 4.1% are seen once. The top ten clones comprise 3% of the sample.

The data were taken from a study of early T cells in non-severe SARS-CoV-2 infection (dated by TCRdb to the early 2020s). Broadly, across the study: Because TCR sequencing was done on bulk RNA from unsorted whole blood, the alpha and beta chains could not be paired. Beyond this particular receptor, the publication reports: VDJdb matching was skewed toward anti-spike CD8 responses and likely underestimated virus-specific expansions by missing private and CD4 specificities.

The rearrangement joined TRBV25-1 to TRBJ2-5; the D gene is perhaps TRBD2, on 6 matching bases. This TCR came from an adult who was a healthcare worker with PCR-confirmed SARS-CoV-2 infection or an uninfected control (not recorded which). Sequenced material: whole blood. The DNA reads TGTGCCAGCTCGGGACTCCAAGAGACCCAGTACTTC. Its protein is CASSGLQETQYF.